These 18 T cell receptor beta chains were sequenced from one sample in a study of monozygotic twins with inflammatory bowel disease. From the 5' RACE reads, TCRdb lists one entry per CDR3 protein and no DNA. The sample includes 310,000 or so distinct CDR3 sequences. Sequencing was carried out using blood. These TCRs come from a human donor with ulcerative colitis or Crohn's disease, or a healthy co-twin of an affected twin (not recorded which).

The genes are TRBV20-1 and TRBJ1-2; TCRdb indicates TRBD1, and absent DNA this call remains unverified. The CDR3 has 15 amino acids. Germline lookup yields CDR1 DFQATT and CDR2 SNEGSKA (reference sequence). The CDR3: CSARDHRGTNYGYTF.

V gene TRBV5-1 combines with J gene TRBJ1-4. CDR3 length: 15 amino acids. The germline gives CDR1 SGHRS, CDR2 YFSETQ. This chain's CDR3 is CASSFSSATNEKLFF. The variable domain in full, completed from reference TRBV5-1 and TRBJ1-4, reads KAGVTQTPRYLIKTRGQQVTLSCSPISGHRSVSWYQQTPGQGLQFLFEYFSETQRNKGNFPGRFSGRQFSNSRSEMNVSTLELGDSALYLCASSFSSATNEKLFFGSGTQLSVL.

CDR3 protein: CATSGEKANEQYF. The rearrangement links TRBV24-1 to TRBJ2-7. The germline V gene has CDR1 KGHDR and CDR2 SFDVKD. The CDR3 is made up of 13 amino acids.

The V gene is TRBV7-2, the J gene TRBJ2-5. Germline V gives CDR1 SGHTA, CDR2 FQGNSA. The CDR3 has 16 amino acids. CDR3 region: CASSFRKRSSQETQYF.

J is TRBJ2-7 and V is TRBV12-3 or TRBV12-4; the D call of TRBD2 rests on TCRdb alone, since no DNA is present to check it. This CDR3 comprises 16 residues. The CDR3 reads CASSKTGTQRALEQYF.

The chain joins TRBV12-3 or TRBV12-4 to TRBJ1-4; the TRBD1 assignment by TCRdb is unverifiable without DNA. This CDR3 has 16 amino acids. The CDR3: CASSPTETGGGEKLFF.

The genes are TRBV6-5 and TRBJ2-1. This CDR3 is 14 amino acids long. Looked up from germline, CDR1 is MNHEY and CDR2 is SVGAGI. CDR3 residues: CASSYSQPSNEQFF.

The rearrangement links TRBV20-1 to TRBJ2-5; lacking DNA, the TRBD1 call made by TCRdb goes unchecked. The CDR3 consists of 15 residues. CDR1 is DFQATT and CDR2 is SNEGSKA in the germline V gene (reference sequence). CDR3 protein: CSARDLSRGSETQYF.

The CDR3 here is CASSLELAVYGYTF. This chain connects TRBV7-2 to TRBJ1-2. Germline V lookup: CDR1 SGHTA, CDR2 FQGNSA. The CDR3 covers 14 residues.

The chain is built from TRBV6-2 or TRBV6-3 and TRBJ2-1; TCRdb designates TRBD2, a call that cannot be tested without DNA. Germline assignment: CDR1 MNHEY and CDR2 SVGEGT. This CDR3 is 13 amino acids long. CDR3 in amino acids: CASSLGLAGEQFF.

This chain connects TRBV12-3 or TRBV12-4 to TRBJ2-5; checking the TCRdb D call of TRBD1 is not possible without DNA. This CDR3 is built from 13 residues. CDR3 in amino acids: CASSLSGTGTQYF.

This chain uses TRBV12-3 or TRBV12-4 with TRBJ1-1; TCRdb reports TRBD1, a call that lacks DNA to check it against. The CDR3 has 17 amino acids. CDR3 amino acids: CASSSAPGGQVNTEAFF.

V gene TRBV3-1 combines with J gene TRBJ1-1; TCRdb designates TRBD1, a call that cannot be tested without DNA. This CDR3 has 23 amino acids. CDR1 is LGHDT and CDR2 is YNNKEL in the germline V gene (reference sequence). CDR3 residues: CASSPTFGQRTGAIPGFNTEAFF.

J is TRBJ1-5 and V is TRBV24-1; TCRdb proposes TRBD1, but this gene call is untestable without DNA. This CDR3 is 15 amino acids long. Germline CDR1 is KGHDR and CDR2 is SFDVKD. The CDR3 spells CATSDLAGQFQPQHF.

The V and J genes are TRBV7-2 and TRBJ1-1. Germline V gene sequence: CDR1 SGHTA, CDR2 FQGNSA. This CDR3 region has 15 residues. The CDR3 here is CASSLVPWGATEAFF.

CDR3 protein: CASSLAWPGTDTQYF. The rearrangement joins TRBV5-1 to TRBJ2-3. Germline loops: CDR1 SGHRS, CDR2 YFSETQ. The CDR3 spans 15 residues.

The chain combines TRBV9 with TRBJ2-7; the TCRdb call, TRBD1, lacks DNA for checking. CDR1 and CDR2 from the germline V gene are SGDLS and YYNGEE. The CDR3 extends over 17 amino acids. The CDR3 spells CASSASGGITTAYEQYF. The entire variable domain, with the rest obtained from reference TRBV9 and TRBJ2-7, is as follows: DSGVTQTPKHLITATGQRVTLRCSPRSGDLSVYWYQQSLDQGLQFLIQYYNGEERAKGNILERFSAQQFPDLHSELNLSSLELGDSALYFCASSASGGITTAYEQYFGPGTRLTVT.

This CDR3 reads CASSQGYRGEGTDTQYF. The rearrangement uses TRBV4-3 and TRBJ2-3; as DNA is missing, the TRBD1 call by TCRdb cannot be tested. Per germline, CDR1 LGHNA and CDR2 YSLEER. This CDR3 has 17 residues.